The T cell receptor beta chain under discussion was sequenced for a study of blood T cell repertoires in COVID-19 (dated by TCRdb to the early 2020s). Regarding the research as a whole: Samples covering the acute and convalescent phases of COVID-19 were provided by collaborators in the United States, Italy and Spain. The material from the prospective study consisted of cDNA or gDNA derived from T cells, B-cell-depleted T cells, or PBMCs. Deeply sampled blood TCRbeta repertoires from subjects exposed to, actively infected with, or recovered from COVID-19 were included in the dataset. The repertoires were released in a freely available public database meant as a resource for research on the immune response to SARS-CoV-2. Samples came from the ongoing ImmuneRACE study (first 160 participants) plus 1,254 subjects from 6 global collaborators. Sample metadata almost always included a de-identified subject ID, COVID-19 status, age in years and sex. Where HLA class I and class II types were available, the types were taken from metadata supplied by the sample provider, not from assay-based typing.

About this clone itself: Its antigen is not yet known. No per-base quality is available; no much larger clone lies one base away.

Via the germline V gene, CDR1 is SGHTA and CDR2 FQGNSA. The CDR3, cysteine through phenylalanine, is 15 amino acids long. CDR3 DNA is the only sequence kept; it has 45 bases, read in frame from the first base. V is pared back by 5 bases and J by 4 bases, with 17 bases lying between the germline termini. Whole blood was collected in K2EDTA tubes by collaborating institutions according to the institutions' own protocols. Collaborator samples were shipped for TCRbeta analysis as frozen whole blood, isolated PBMCs, or DNA extracted from either sample type. TCRbeta CDR3 regions were amplified from genomic DNA by means of the immunoSEQ Assay, a bias-controlled multiplex PCR. As for how the authors treated the data: The number of nucleated cells in each sample was estimated from the amplification of reference gene primers within the assay. Sequence reads were collapsed and filtered to measure the absolute abundance of every unique TCRbeta CDR3 rearrangement. For each sample, productive Simpson clonality was calculated as the square root of Simpson's diversity index over productive rearrangements. TCRdb carries this immuneACCESS record with in-frame sequences only. Its versions omit some clonotypes, under half of them owing to an unresolved V gene in the studies checked, with the rest unexplained. The V and J calls and the clone size are those of that table, but D and trimming were determined from the DNA. The sample table lists around 170,000 clones, roughly 86% of them with a count of one. Roughly 7% of the sample goes to the ten largest clones.

The paper's findings and limits, for the study overall: The quantity of clinical and demographic metadata differed by source and by participant and was supplied without curation.

Sequenced sample: peripheral blood. This TCR was sampled from a middle-aged man with active or convalescent COVID-19. Recombination linked TRBV7-2 to TRBJ1-2; TRBD1 is a possible D gene, resting on 5 matching bases. CDR3 protein: CASSPRVEGSYGYTF. The nucleotide sequence is given as TGTGCCAGCAGCCCCCGGGTGGAGGGGAGCTATGGCTACACCTTC. The variable domain in full, with residues beyond the CDR3 obtained from the reference TRBV7-2 and TRBJ1-2 genes, is GAGVSQSPSNKVTEKGKDVELRCDPISGHTALYWYRQSLGQGLEFLIYFQGNSAPDKSGLPSDRFSAERTGGSVSTLTIQRTQQEDSAVYLCASSPRVEGSYGYTFGSGTRLTVV.